This TCR beta chain appears in the sequencing data of a study of blood T cell repertoires in COVID-19. On the study more broadly: Specimens from acute and convalescent COVID-19 originated in the United States, Italy and Spain. PBMCs, B-cell-depleted T cells, or T cells provided the cDNA or gDNA that made up the material.

The table came from immunoSEQ multiplex PCR; TCRdb's copy has only in-frame clones and leaves some out. The repertoire holds approximately 11,000 clones, with 80% to 90% as singletons. The receptor was isolated from a human donor in a cohort sampled during active COVID-19. The source material was peripheral blood.

CDR3 in amino acids: CASSLSPGADGYTF. The CDR3 DNA sequence: TGTGCCAGCAGTTTATCGCCGGGTGCCGATGGCTACACCTTC. This chain uses TRBV27 with TRBJ1-2; no definite D call. Germline V gene lookup returns CDR1 MNHEY and CDR2 SMNVEV (reference sequence). The CDR3 extends over 14 amino acids. The V gene lost 0 bases and the J gene lost 6 bases, with 11 bases spanning the gap.